The 22 T cell receptor beta chains in this list originate from one sample, sequenced in a study of preoperative IRX-2 immunotherapy in early breast cancer. The table came from immunoSEQ multiplex PCR; TCRdb's copy has only in-frame clones and leaves some out. Here the sample spans over 25,000 clones, roughly 80% being singletons. Indicated treatment: preoperative locoregional IRX-2 cytokine immunotherapy. Material: lymph node tissue, obtained after IRX-2 immunotherapy. The source is a human donor with breast cancer.

This sequence joins TRBV30 and TRBJ2-3; 12 bases line up with TRBD2. Germline V lookup: CDR1 GTSNPN, CDR2 SVGIG (reference sequence). The junction had 6 bases not matched to a gene; V was cut back by 0 bases and J by 8 bases. The CDR3 consists of 15 residues. CDR3 residues: CAWSVSSGRAATQYF. CDR3 DNA sequence: TGTGCCTGGAGTGTATCTAGCGGGAGGGCCGCTACGCAGTATTTT. Full variable domain (remainder filled in from reference TRBV30 and TRBJ2-3): SQTIHQWPATLVQPVGSPLSLECTVEGTSNPNLYWYRQAAGRGLQLLFYSVGIGQISSEVPQNLSASRPQDRQFILSSKKLLLSDSGFYLCAWSVSSGRAATQYFGPGTRLTVL.

The chain couples TRBV6-8 to TRBJ2-1; D is undetermined. Trimming pared 6 bases from V and 10 bases from J, leaving 13 bases between. The CDR3 spans 12 residues. Germline lookup yields CDR1 MNHGY and CDR2 SAAAGT. This chain's CDR3 is CASSSPLEEQFF. The CDR3 coding sequence is TGTGCCAGCAGCTCCCCCTTGGAGGAGCAGTTCTTC.

CDR3 nucleotides: TGCGCCAGCAGTGCGACCGGACTAGCGGGAGGTAGGAATGAGCAGTTCTTC. It translates to CASSATGLAGGRNEQFF. The chain is built from TRBV10-2 and TRBJ2-1, with 14 bases matching TRBD2. This CDR3 is 17 amino acids long. V was pared by 4 bases and J by 7 bases, with 9 bases of the junction left unmatched. The germline gives CDR1 WSHSY, CDR2 SAAADI.

The sample holds a few counts of this clone. V and J are TRBV19 and TRBJ1-5; D unresolved. The CDR3 length is 13 residues. CDR1 and CDR2 from the germline V gene are LNHDA and SQIVND (reference sequence). V lost 1 base, J lost 4 bases, and 5 bases lay in between. CDR3 in DNA: TGTGCCAGTAGTATAGCACCAAATCAGCCCCAGCATTTT. Encoded protein: CASSIAPNQPQHF.

The rearrangement joins TRBV19 to TRBJ1-5; D gene unclear. The CDR3 has 12 amino acids. V lost 5 bases and J lost 8, with 10 bases in between. CDR1 LNHDA and CDR2 SQIVND come from the germline V gene (reference sequence). The CDR3 DNA sequence: TGTGCCAGTAGTGGGGAGAGGGAGCCCCAGCATTTT. Its protein is CASSGEREPQHF. The complete variable domain, with remaining parts taken from reference TRBV19 and TRBJ1-5, reads DGGITQSPKYLFRKEGQNVTLSCEQNLNHDAMYWYRQDPGQGLRLIYYSQIVNDFQKGDIAEGYSVSREKKESFPLTVTSAQKNPTAFYLCASSGEREPQHFGDGTRLSIL.

This chain links TRBV11-3 with TRBJ1-1, with TRBD1 matching 7 bases. Germline V gene sequence: CDR1 SGHNT, CDR2 YENEEA. This CDR3 is 14 amino acids long. V was pared by 3 bases and J by 1 base, with 2 bases of the junction left unmatched. This CDR3 reads CASSFNRGNTEAFF. The CDR3 DNA sequence: TGTGCCAGCAGCTTTAACAGGGGGAACACTGAAGCTTTCTTT.

The V gene is TRBV19, the J gene TRBJ1-5, with D tentatively TRBD1 (5 bases). Trimming shortened V by 8 bases and J by 3 bases, and 20 bases separated the two germline ends. The CDR3 is made up of 16 amino acids. CDR1 is LNHDA and CDR2 is SQIVND in the germline V gene (reference sequence). CDR3 DNA sequence: TGTGCCAGTGATCCGGGACGGAGACGTTCCAATCAGCCCCAGCATTTT. Translated, it gives CASDPGRRRSNQPQHF.

A few counts support this clone. The chain combines TRBV11-3 with TRBJ1-5; D unresolved. V gave up 1 base and J gave up 4 bases, with 14 bases separating them. The germline CDR1 and CDR2 sequences are SGHNT and YENEEA. This CDR3 has 16 amino acids. In DNA, the CDR3 is TGTGCCAGCAGCTTAGGGCTGGGAACTAGGAATCAGCCCCAGCATTTT. Translated: CASSLGLGTRNQPQHF.

This clone was seen only a few times. Germline and junction disagree at one end, which may indicate a read error. V gene TRBV7-6 combines with J gene TRBJ1-4, with D tentatively TRBD1 (5 bases). There are 15 residues in the CDR3. The germline gives CDR1 SGHVS, CDR2 FNYEAQ. CDR3 sequence: CASSSRQPGLGKLFF. CDR3 in DNA: TGTGCTAGCAGCAGCAGACAGCCCGGGTTAGGAAAACTGTTTTTT.

This clone was seen a few times. The chain employs TRBV11-3 and TRBJ1-5; TRBD1 matches 10 bases. The CDR3 is 15 residues long. J lost 6 bases, V lost 5 bases, and 7 bases had no gene match. Germline V gives CDR1 SGHNT, CDR2 YENEEA. The CDR3 DNA reads TGTGCCAGCAGCACGAGGACAGGGGGTAGTCAGCCCCAGCATTTT. Its protein is CASSTRTGGSQPQHF.

This clone was detected a few times. V usage is TRBV19 and J usage is TRBJ1-2; 10 bases are shared with TRBD1. CDR1 and CDR2 from the germline V gene are LNHDA and SQIVND (reference sequence). With V trimmed by 7 bases and J by 4 bases, 6 bases remained unmatched. This CDR3 has 14 residues. CDR3 in DNA: TGTGCCAGTACCCGGACAGGGGGAAGCTATGGCTACACCTTC. Translation gives CASTRTGGSYGYTF.

This chain links TRBV5-1 with TRBJ1-1; 8 bases align to TRBD1. The CDR3 is 15 amino acids. Trimming took 4 bases from V and 0 from J; bases not matched to a gene: 5. CDR1 is SGHRS and CDR2 is YFSETQ in the germline V gene. CDR3 loop: CASSPGQDLNTEAFF. The CDR3 nucleotides read TGCGCCAGCAGCCCGGGACAGGATCTGAACACTGAAGCTTTCTTT.

The J gene is TRBJ2-7, the V gene TRBV4-1, with TRBD1 matching over 8 bases. Germline CDR1 is MGHRA and CDR2 is YSYEKL. The CDR3 extends over 15 amino acids. The J segment lost 5 bases and the V segment lost 2 bases, leaving 8 bases of the junction unmatched. DNA of the CDR3: TGCGCCAGCAGCCAATCCCAGGGGGCGCTCCACGAGCAGTACTTC. Its translation is CASSQSQGALHEQYF.

V gene TRBV10-3 combines with J gene TRBJ2-1; 8 bases align to TRBD1. The CDR3 spans 14 residues. Germline-derived CDR1 and CDR2 are ENHRY and SYGVKD. The V and J ends lost 2 bases and 7 bases, in that order; junction bases with no gene match: 4. The CDR3 here is CAISEGRGRNEQFF. For the CDR3, the DNA is TGTGCCATCAGTGAGGGCAGGGGGCGAAATGAGCAGTTCTTC.

This chain joins TRBV28 and TRBJ2-7; the match to TRBD1 covers 9 bases. This CDR3 has 14 amino acids. CDR1 and CDR2 from the germline V gene are MDHEN and SYDVKM. J lost 4 bases, V lost 5 bases, and 6 bases had no gene match. The CDR3 reads CASSPDRGAYEQYF. The CDR3 DNA reads as TGTGCCAGCAGTCCGGACAGGGGCGCGTACGAGCAGTACTTC.

The chain carries TRBV28 and TRBJ1-2, with D maybe TRBD1 (5 bases). The CDR3 runs 13 residues. Trimming left V 5 bases short and J 4 bases short, with 11 bases between. The germline V gene has CDR1 MDHEN and CDR2 SYDVKM. DNA for the CDR3: TGTGCCAGCAGTGATATCGACAGCTATGGCTACACCTTC. It yields the protein CASSDIDSYGYTF.

The genes are TRBV7-5 and TRBJ1-3; no check of the table's D call, TRBD1, against the DNA was made. TRBV7-5 is labeled a pseudogene. The CDR3 length is 15 residues. The DNA for the CDR3 is TGTGCCAGCAGCCGGGACACCAACTCTGGAAACACCATATATTTT. Translated, it gives CASSRDTNSGNTIYF.

The chain couples TRBV19 to TRBJ1-2; D remains ambiguous. This CDR3 region has 12 residues. CDR1 and CDR2 from the germline V gene are LNHDA and SQIVND (reference sequence). V lost 4 bases and J lost 8, with 11 bases in between. CDR3 protein: CASSRGEGGYTF. In DNA, the CDR3 is TGTGCCAGTAGTAGGGGTGAAGGAGGCTACACCTTC.

V gene TRBV10-2 combines with J gene TRBJ2-1, with a possible D match to TRBD1 (5 bases). Germline CDR1 WSHSY, CDR2 SAAADI. Trimming shortened V by 3 bases and J by 5 bases, and 14 bases separated the two germline ends. The CDR3 length is 15 residues. DNA of the CDR3: TGCGCCAGCAGTGATAGAACGTGGGGCCACAATGAGCAGTTCTTC. Residues: CASSDRTWGHNEQFF.

There are a few counts of this clone. The V and J genes are TRBV19 and TRBJ2-3; 9 bases match TRBD1. V gave up 7 bases and J gave up 3 bases; unmatched junction bases: 8. Germline V CDR1 and CDR2: LNHDA, SQIVND (reference sequence). CDR3 length: 15 amino acids. Here the CDR3 reads CASMDQGTGTDTQYF. CDR3 nucleotide sequence: TGTGCCAGTATGGATCAGGGGACAGGGACAGATACGCAGTATTTT.

This clone was found a few times. V gene TRBV18 combines with J gene TRBJ2-2, with unresolved D. Germline CDR1 and CDR2: KGHSH and LQKENI. There are 16 residues in the CDR3. V shed 1 base and J shed 1 base, with 10 bases lying between them. The CDR3 region has the DNA TGTGCCAGCTCACCACTCATGGTCGGGAACACCGGGGAGCTGTTTTTT. Amino acids: CASSPLMVGNTGELFF.

This rearrangement joins TRBV15 to TRBJ2-3, with 10 bases matching TRBD1. The germline V gene has CDR1 LNHNV and CDR2 YYDKDF (reference sequence). The CDR3 is 16 residues long. V was clipped by 3 bases and J by 0 bases; unmatched bases: 3. CDR3 nucleotides: TGTGCCACCAGCAGGGGGGACAGGGGAAGCACAGATACGCAGTATTTT. It translates to CATSRGDRGSTDTQYF.